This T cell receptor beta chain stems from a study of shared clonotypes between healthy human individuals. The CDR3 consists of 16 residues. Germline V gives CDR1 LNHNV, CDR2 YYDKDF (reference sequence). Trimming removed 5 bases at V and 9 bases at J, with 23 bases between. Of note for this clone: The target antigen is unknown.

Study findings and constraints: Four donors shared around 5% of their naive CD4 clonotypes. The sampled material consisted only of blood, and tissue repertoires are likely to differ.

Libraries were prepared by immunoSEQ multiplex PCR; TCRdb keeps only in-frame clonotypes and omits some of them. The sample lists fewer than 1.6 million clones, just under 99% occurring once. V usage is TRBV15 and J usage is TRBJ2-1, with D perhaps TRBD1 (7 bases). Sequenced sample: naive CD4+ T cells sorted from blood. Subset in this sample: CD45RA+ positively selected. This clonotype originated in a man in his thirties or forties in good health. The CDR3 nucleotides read TGTGCCACCAGCCCTCAGGGGGGCAGGGTAGGGGTTGAGCAGTTCTTC. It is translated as CATSPQGGRVGVEQFF.